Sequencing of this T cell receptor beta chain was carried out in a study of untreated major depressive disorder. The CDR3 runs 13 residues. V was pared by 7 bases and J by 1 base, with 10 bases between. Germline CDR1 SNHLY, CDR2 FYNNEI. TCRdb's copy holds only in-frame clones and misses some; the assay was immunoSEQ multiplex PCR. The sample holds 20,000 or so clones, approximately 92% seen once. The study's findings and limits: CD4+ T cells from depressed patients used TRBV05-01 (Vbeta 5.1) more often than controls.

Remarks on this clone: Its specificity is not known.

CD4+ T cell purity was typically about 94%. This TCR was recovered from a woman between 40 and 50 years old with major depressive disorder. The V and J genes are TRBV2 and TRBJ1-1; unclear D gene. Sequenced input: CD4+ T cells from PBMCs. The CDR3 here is CASKWLRNTEAFF. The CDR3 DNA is TGTGCCAGCAAGTGGTTAAGGAACACTGAAGCTTTCTTT.